The rows below give T cell receptor beta chains drawn from one sample of a study of blood T cell repertoires in COVID-19. Here immunoSEQ multiplex PCR was the method, and the copy in TCRdb shows in-frame clones only, minus some. The repertoire holds a few hundred thousand clones, around 92% seen once, with around 1.3% in the top ten. The sequenced sample was peripheral blood. The source is a man aged 40-50 years with acute or convalescent COVID-19. The CDR3 runs from the conserved cysteine through the conserved F or W. The D gene is left open where the match is weak. A row's size may be missing; if present it is once, few, many or a size class.

d_gene | abundance | j_gene | v_gene | CDR3aa | CDR3nt
TRBD1 | NA | TRBJ2-2 | TRBV10-2 | CASSELQGAGELFF | TGCGCCAGCAGTGAGTTACAGGGGGCCGGGGAGCTGTTTTTT
NA | NA | TRBJ1-6 | TRBV7-2 | CASSLVTRNNSPLHF | TGTGCCAGCAGCTTAGTGACAAGGAATAATTCACCCCTCCACTTT
NA | NA | TRBJ1-4 | TRBV2 | CASRTRTVQNEKLFF | TGTGCCAGCAGAACGAGGACAGTTCAGAATGAAAAACTGTTTTTT
NA | once | TRBJ2-1 | TRBV19 | CASRLSSSYNEQFF | TGTGCCAGTCGACTCTCAAGCTCCTACAATGAGCAGTTCTTC
NA | once | TRBJ2-1 | TRBV25-1 | CASSDLSSYNEQFF | TGTGCCAGCAGTGACTTGAGCTCCTACAATGAGCAGTTCTTC
TRBD2 | NA | TRBJ2-7 | TRBV9 | CASSVGDLAGGYEQYF | TGTGCCAGCAGCGTAGGTGATCTAGCGGGGGGCTACGAGCAGTACTTC
NA | NA | TRBJ2-2 | TRBV9 | CASSVAGRTGELFF | TGTGCCAGCAGCGTGGCAGGGCGGACCGGGGAGCTGTTTTTT
TRBD2 | NA | TRBJ2-7 | TRBV7-9 | CASSSTGLAASYEQYF | TGTGCCAGCAGCTCAACTGGACTAGCGGCATCCTACGAGCAGTACTTC
NA | once | TRBJ1-4 | TRBV5-1 | CASSLVAGDEKLFF | TGCGCCAGCAGCTTGGTTGCGGGGGATGAAAAACTGTTTTTT
NA | NA | TRBJ2-7 | TRBV11-2 | CASSSTELYEQYF | TGTGCCAGCAGCTCGACAGAACTCTACGAGCAGTACTTC
NA | NA | TRBJ1-2 | TRBV29-1 | CSVGQAEGYTF | TGCAGCGTTGGACAGGCCGAAGGCTACACCTTC
NA | NA | TRBJ2-5 | TRBV5-1 | CASSLAPGDEEETQYF | TGCGCCAGCAGCTTGGCGCCAGGGGATGAGGAGGAGACCCAGTACTTC
TRBD2 | NA | TRBJ2-5 | TRBV25-1 | CASSEFGLAGQETQYF | TGTGCCAGCAGTGAATTTGGACTAGCAGGGCAAGAGACCCAGTACTTC
NA | NA | TRBJ1-2 | TRBV28 | CASSSPQEGTYGYTF | TGTGCCAGCAGTTCCCCACAGGAGGGAACCTATGGCTACACCTTC
NA | NA | TRBJ1-1 | TRBV18 | CASSPYTEFPTEAFF | TGTGCCAGCTCACCCTACACAGAGTTCCCCACTGAAGCTTTCTTT
NA | NA | TRBJ2-1 | TRBV6-1 | CASSSWRGDEQFF | TGTGCCAGCAGTTCCTGGAGGGGTGATGAGCAGTTCTTC
NA | NA | TRBJ1-4 | TRBV5-1 | CASSPSSGNEKLFF | TGCGCCAGCAGCCCCAGCTCGGGGAATGAAAAACTGTTTTTT
TRBD1 | NA | TRBJ2-7 | TRBV10-3 | CAISALGQVYEQYF | TGTGCCATCAGTGCACTTGGACAGGTCTACGAGCAGTACTTC
NA | once | TRBJ1-3 | TRBV6-5 | CASTRSPRGNTIYF | TGTGCCAGCACCCGCTCTCCCCGGGGAAACACCATATATTTT
TRBD1 | NA | TRBJ2-3 | TRBV29-1 | CSVTGTGDGTDTQYF | TGCAGCGTTACGGGGACAGGGGATGGCACAGATACGCAGTATTTT
NA | NA | TRBJ2-3 | TRBV29-1 | CSVEIGRATDTQYF | TGCAGCGTTGAGATTGGTAGAGCCACAGATACGCAGTATTTT
NA | once | TRBJ1-6 | TRBV9 | CASTDSTSLTLHF | TGTGCCAGCACGGACAGCACCTCCCTGACCCTCCACTTT
TRBD2 | NA | TRBJ2-7 | TRBV5-6 | CASSLGLAGGLSEQYF | TGTGCCAGCAGCTTGGGGCTAGCGGGGGGGCTAAGTGAGCAGTACTTC
TRBD1 | NA | TRBJ2-5 | TRBV5-1 | CASSTGTGGHPETQYF | TGCGCCAGCAGCACCGGGACAGGGGGACATCCGGAGACCCAGTACTTC
NA | NA | TRBJ2-3 | TRBV18 | CASSPRQVARTDTQYF | TGTGCCAGCTCACCAAGACAGGTTGCCCGCACAGATACGCAGTATTTT
TRBD1 | NA | TRBJ2-7 | TRBV9 | CASSGGTAPYEQYF | TGTGCCAGCAGCGGGGGGACAGCACCCTACGAGCAGTACTTC